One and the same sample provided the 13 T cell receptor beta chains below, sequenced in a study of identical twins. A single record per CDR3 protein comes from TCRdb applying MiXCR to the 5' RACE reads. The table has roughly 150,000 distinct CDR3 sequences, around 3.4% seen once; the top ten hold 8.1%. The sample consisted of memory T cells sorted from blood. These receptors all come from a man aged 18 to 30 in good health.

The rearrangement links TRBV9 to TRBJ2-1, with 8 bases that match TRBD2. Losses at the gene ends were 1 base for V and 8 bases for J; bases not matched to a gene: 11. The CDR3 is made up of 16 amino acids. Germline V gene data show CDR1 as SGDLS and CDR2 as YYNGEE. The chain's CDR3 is CASSVNSGTRFYEQFF. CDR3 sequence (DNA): TGTGCCAGCAGCGTAAACTCCGGGACTAGATTCTATGAGCAGTTCTTC.

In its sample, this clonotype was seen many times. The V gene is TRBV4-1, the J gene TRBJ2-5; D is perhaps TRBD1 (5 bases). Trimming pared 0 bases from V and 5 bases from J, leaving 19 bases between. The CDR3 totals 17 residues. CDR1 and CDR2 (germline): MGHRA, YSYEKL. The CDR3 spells CASSQDRDRASGETQYF. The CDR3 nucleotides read TGCGCCAGCAGCCAAGATCGTGACCGGGCCTCAGGGGAGACCCAGTACTTC.

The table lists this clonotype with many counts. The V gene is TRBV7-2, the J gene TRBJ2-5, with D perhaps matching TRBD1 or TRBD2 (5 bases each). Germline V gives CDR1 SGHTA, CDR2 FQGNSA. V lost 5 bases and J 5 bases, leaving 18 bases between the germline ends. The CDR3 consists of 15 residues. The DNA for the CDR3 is TGTGCCAGCAGCCTGGGACCGACAACGGGGGAGACCCAGTACTTC. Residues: CASSLGPTTGETQYF.

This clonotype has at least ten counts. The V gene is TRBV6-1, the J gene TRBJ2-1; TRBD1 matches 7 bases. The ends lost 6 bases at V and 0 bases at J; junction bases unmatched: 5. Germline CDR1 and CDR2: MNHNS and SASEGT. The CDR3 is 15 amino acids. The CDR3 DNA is TGTGCCAGCAGGCGACAGGGTTTCTCCTACAATGAGCAGTTCTTC. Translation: CASRRQGFSYNEQFF.

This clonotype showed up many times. The CDR3 DNA sequence: TGTGCCAGCAGTCTGGGGCAAGAGACCCAGTACTTC. This translates into CASSLGQETQYF. The genes are TRBV12-3 or TRBV12-4 and TRBJ2-5, with D uncertain. Between the trimmed V and J ends, which lost 5 bases and 2 bases, there was a span of 6 bases. This CDR3 spans 12 amino acids.

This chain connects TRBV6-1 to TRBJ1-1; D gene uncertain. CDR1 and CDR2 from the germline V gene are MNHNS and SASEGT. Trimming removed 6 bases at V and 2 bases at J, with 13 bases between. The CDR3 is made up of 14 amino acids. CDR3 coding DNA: TGTGCCAGCAGGTCCCGCGGGGATAACACTGAAGCTTTCTTT. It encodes CASRSRGDNTEAFF.

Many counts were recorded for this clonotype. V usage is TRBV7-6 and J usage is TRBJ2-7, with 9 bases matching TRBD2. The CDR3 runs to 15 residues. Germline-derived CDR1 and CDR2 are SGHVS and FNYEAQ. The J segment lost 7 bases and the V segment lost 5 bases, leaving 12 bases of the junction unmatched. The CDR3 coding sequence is TGTGCCAGCAGCCCAAGGGGCGGGAGGGCCGATGAGCAGTACTTC. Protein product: CASSPRGGRADEQYF. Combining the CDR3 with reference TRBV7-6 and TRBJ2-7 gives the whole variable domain GAGVSQSPRYKVTKRGQDVALRCDPISGHVSLYWYRQALGQGPEFLTYFNYEAQQDKSGLPNDRFSAERPEGSISTLTIQRTEQRDSAMYRCASSPRGGRADEQYFGPGTRLTVT.

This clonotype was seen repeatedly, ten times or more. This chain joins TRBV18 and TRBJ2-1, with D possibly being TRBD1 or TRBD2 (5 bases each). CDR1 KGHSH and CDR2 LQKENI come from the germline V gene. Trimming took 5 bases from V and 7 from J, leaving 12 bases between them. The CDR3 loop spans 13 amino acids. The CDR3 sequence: CASSFGTRNEQFF. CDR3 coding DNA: TGTGCCAGCTCATTCGGGACCAGGAATGAGCAGTTCTTC.

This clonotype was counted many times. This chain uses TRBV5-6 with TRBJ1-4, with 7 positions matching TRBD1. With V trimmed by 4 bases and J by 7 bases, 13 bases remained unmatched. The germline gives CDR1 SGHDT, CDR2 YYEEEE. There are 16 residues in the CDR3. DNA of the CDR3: TGTGCCAGCAGCGACGGGACAGAACGACGTAGTGAAAAACTGTTTTTT. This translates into CASSDGTERRSEKLFF. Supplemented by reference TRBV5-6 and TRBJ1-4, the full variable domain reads DAGVTQSPTHLIKTRGQQVTLRCSPKSGHDTVSWYQQALGQGPQFIFQYYEEEERQRGNFPDRFSGHQFPNYSSELNVNALLLGDSALYLCASSDGTERRSEKLFFGSGTQLSVL.

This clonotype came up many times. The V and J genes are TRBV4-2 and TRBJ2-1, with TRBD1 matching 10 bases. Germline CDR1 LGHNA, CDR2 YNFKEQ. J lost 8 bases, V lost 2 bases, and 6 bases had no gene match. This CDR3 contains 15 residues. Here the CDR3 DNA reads TGTGCCAGCAGCCAACCGGGACAGGGGACGTATGAGCAGTTCTTC. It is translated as CASSQPGQGTYEQFF.

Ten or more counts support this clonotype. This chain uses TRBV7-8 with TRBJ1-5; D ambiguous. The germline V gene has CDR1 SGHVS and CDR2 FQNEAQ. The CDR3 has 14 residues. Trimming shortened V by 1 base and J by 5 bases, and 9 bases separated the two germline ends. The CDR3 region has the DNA TGTGCCAGCAGCTTAGAGGCCATATATCAGCCCCAGCATTTT. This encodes CASSLEAIYQPQHF.

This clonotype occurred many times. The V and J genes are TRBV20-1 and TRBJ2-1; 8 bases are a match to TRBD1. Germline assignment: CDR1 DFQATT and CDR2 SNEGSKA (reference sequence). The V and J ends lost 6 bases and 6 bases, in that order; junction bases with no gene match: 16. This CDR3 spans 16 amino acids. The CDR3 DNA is TGCAGTGCATTAAAGCCGACAGGGGAAAAAGGCAATGAGCAGTTCTTC. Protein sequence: CSALKPTGEKGNEQFF.

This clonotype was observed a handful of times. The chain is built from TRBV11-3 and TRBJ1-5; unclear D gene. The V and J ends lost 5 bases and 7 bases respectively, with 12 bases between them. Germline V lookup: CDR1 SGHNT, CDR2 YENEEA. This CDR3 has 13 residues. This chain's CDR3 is CASSPRTGQPQHF. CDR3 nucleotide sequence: TGTGCCAGCAGCCCACGGACTGGGCAGCCCCAGCATTTT.